The rows below give T cell receptor beta chains drawn from one sample of a study of cytomegalovirus exposure and HLA in healthy donors. Profiling relied on immunoSEQ multiplex PCR, and the TCRdb table lists in-frame clones only, not all of them. The table shows 110,000 or so clones, with approximately 72% occurring only once. The material sequenced was PBMCs. The receptors were sampled from a man younger than 45 in good health and CMV-seronegative. The CDR3 runs from the conserved cysteine through the conserved F or W. Only some rows state a clone size, as once, few, many or a class for expanded clones.

j_call clone_size v_call cdr3_aa
TRBJ2-7 NA TRBV29-1 CSGGTPPGEQYF
TRBJ1-3 once TRBV6-1 CASIEGAGNTIYF
TRBJ2-7 NA TRBV2 CASTIRGRGGREQYF
TRBJ1-6 NA TRBV10-3 CATVAGESGSPLHF
TRBJ2-2 NA TRBV28 CASSRTGTGSHGELFF
TRBJ2-7 NA TRBV10-2 CASSETSGSYEQYF
TRBJ1-2 NA TRBV11-2 CASSSTETNYGYTF
TRBJ1-1 NA TRBV7-9 CASKAVAPEAFF
TRBJ2-3 NA TRBV9 CASSQRSPSTDTQYF
TRBJ1-2 once TRBV5-1 CASSLEGVDGYTF